The next 17 T cell receptor beta chains were all read from a single sample in a study of shared clonotypes between healthy human individuals. This table comes from immunoSEQ multiplex PCR, and its TCRdb copy is limited to in-frame clones, with some not included. The table lists 1,500,000 or so clones, 98% to 99% of them singletons, with about 0.34% in the top ten. The specimen was naive CD4+ T cells sorted from blood. This sample's subset: CD45RA+ positively selected. The receptors stem from a man aged 30 to 45 in good health.

The chain combines TRBV29-1 with TRBJ2-7, with D perhaps matching TRBD2 (5 bases). V gave up 4 bases and J gave up 6 bases, with 19 bases separating them. The CDR3 loop spans 14 amino acids. Germline V CDR1 and CDR2: SQVTM, ANQGSEA. The CDR3 reads CSVASRLRPGEQYF. The CDR3 DNA reads TGCAGCGTTGCCTCTAGACTACGCCCTGGCGAGCAGTACTTC.

The rearrangement links TRBV7-8 to TRBJ2-2, with D unresolved. Trimming cost V 5 bases and J 7 bases, with 20 bases left between them. Looked up from germline, CDR1 is SGHVS and CDR2 is FQNEAQ. This CDR3 has 16 amino acids. CDR3 sequence: CASSVTMGRNGGELFF. DNA of the CDR3: TGTGCCAGCAGCGTCACCATGGGCCGGAATGGCGGGGAGCTGTTTTTT.

The chain joins TRBV5-1 to TRBJ2-1; TRBD1 matches 9 bases. Germline CDR1 reads SGHRS; CDR2 reads YFSETQ. With V trimmed by 5 bases and J by 3 bases, 9 bases remained unmatched. The CDR3 covers 16 residues. CDR3 in amino acids: CASRPAGTGYYNEQFF. DNA for the CDR3: TGCGCCAGCAGACCAGCCGGGACAGGGTACTACAATGAGCAGTTCTTC.

This sequence joins TRBV5-1 and TRBJ2-7; D gene uncertain. Germline CDR1 and CDR2: SGHRS and YFSETQ. The ends were cut back, 4 bases at V and 4 bases at J, with 18 bases in the middle. The CDR3 loop spans 15 amino acids. The CDR3 nucleotides read TGCGCCAGCAGCCTAAACACCGAGACCCCTTACGAGCAGTACTTC. This encodes CASSLNTETPYEQYF. The entire variable domain, with the rest obtained from reference TRBV5-1 and TRBJ2-7, is as follows: KAGVTQTPRYLIKTRGQQVTLSCSPISGHRSVSWYQQTPGQGLQFLFEYFSETQRNKGNFPGRFSGRQFSNSRSEMNVSTLELGDSALYLCASSLNTETPYEQYFGPGTRLTVT.

The chain recombines TRBV7-6 with TRBJ1-5, with 11 bases identical to TRBD1. The CDR3 is made up of 16 amino acids. J lost 6 bases, V lost 5 bases, and 9 bases had no gene match. Germline V gives CDR1 SGHVS, CDR2 FNYEAQ. CDR3 sequence reads: CASSQGTGGLGQPQHF. As DNA, the CDR3 is TGTGCCAGCAGCCAAGGGACAGGGGGTTTGGGTCAGCCCCAGCATTTT.

The V and J genes are TRBV7-9 and TRBJ2-7; D is ambiguous. The germline CDR1 and CDR2 sequences are SEHNR and FQNEAQ (reference sequence). This CDR3 has 16 amino acids. The V and J ends lost 5 bases and 6 bases respectively, with 23 bases between them. Here the CDR3 reads CASSPMTYPKKGEQYF. In DNA form, the CDR3 reads TGTGCCAGCAGCCCCATGACATATCCCAAAAAGGGCGAGCAGTACTTC.

The gene calls are TRBV19 and TRBJ1-5, with 7 bases aligning to TRBD1. This CDR3 region has 14 residues. Trimming removed 7 bases from V and 4 bases from J; junction bases left unmatched: 7. Germline lookup yields CDR1 LNHDA and CDR2 SQIVND (reference sequence). The CDR3 sequence is CASNRQGRNQPQHF. The DNA for the CDR3 is TGTGCCAGTAATAGACAGGGCCGGAATCAGCCCCAGCATTTT.

The chain has TRBV27 and TRBJ1-2; D might be TRBD1 (6 bases). This CDR3 comprises 15 residues. Trimming took 5 bases from V and 2 from J, leaving 15 bases between them. Germline CDR1 is MNHEY and CDR2 is SMNVEV (reference sequence). The CDR3 loop reads CASSPYRAGNYGYTF. In DNA, the CDR3 is TGTGCCAGCAGTCCCTACAGGGCGGGGAACTATGGCTACACCTTC.

The J gene is TRBJ1-3, the V gene TRBV10-3, with D perhaps matching TRBD1 (5 bases). Germline V gene sequence: CDR1 ENHRY, CDR2 SYGVKD. V shed 9 bases and J shed 0 bases, with 12 bases lying between them. The CDR3 runs 14 residues. The CDR3: CAIGTRGSGNTIYF. DNA of the CDR3: TGTGCCATAGGGACCCGGGGCTCTGGAAACACCATATATTTT.

The rearrangement uses TRBV14 and TRBJ1-1, with D perhaps TRBD1 (5 bases). CDR3 size: 16 residues. The germline V gene has CDR1 SGHDN and CDR2 FVKESK. Trimming left V 5 bases short and J 6 bases short, with 22 bases between. The CDR3 loop is CASSEGNSRVWSEAFF. CDR3 nucleotides: TGTGCCAGCAGCGAGGGGAACAGCCGGGTTTGGTCTGAAGCTTTCTTT.

V usage is TRBV29-1 and J usage is TRBJ1-1; unclear D gene. Germline-derived CDR1 and CDR2 are SQVTM and ANQGSEA. The CDR3 consists of 13 residues. Trimming removed 7 bases at V and 2 bases at J, with 14 bases between. CDR3 sequence: CSAFDPVNTEAFF. The CDR3 nucleotides are TGCAGCGCCTTTGACCCGGTAAACACTGAAGCTTTCTTT.

This rearrangement joins TRBV13 to TRBJ2-1; 7 positions match TRBD1. The trim removed 2 bases at V and 8 bases at J, leaving 6 bases unmatched. This CDR3 region has 14 residues. Germline loops: CDR1 PRHDT, CDR2 FYEKMQ (reference sequence). CDR3 protein: CASSLRQGVHEQFF. The DNA for the CDR3 is TGTGCCAGCAGCTTACGACAGGGAGTCCATGAGCAGTTCTTC.

The chain joins TRBV5-1 to TRBJ2-7; no firm D call. The CDR3 consists of 14 residues. Germline V lookup: CDR1 SGHRS, CDR2 YFSETQ. V gave up 1 base and J gave up 1 base, with 9 bases separating them. The CDR3 loop reads CASSLIPESYEQYF. CDR3 DNA sequence: TGCGCCAGCAGCTTGATTCCAGAATCCTACGAGCAGTACTTC.

This rearrangement joins TRBV11-3 to TRBJ2-1, with D possibly TRBD1 on 6 matching bases. Germline V gene data show CDR1 as SGHNT and CDR2 as YENEEA. The CDR3 length is 12 residues. V lost 5 bases to trimming and J lost 5 bases, with 7 bases between them. This CDR3 is CASSGQHNEQFF. The CDR3 DNA sequence: TGTGCCAGCAGCGGACAGCACAATGAGCAGTTCTTC.

The chain carries TRBV5-1 and TRBJ2-1; D is perhaps TRBD2 (6 bases). This CDR3 has 16 residues. V was shortened by 1 base and J by 6 bases, with 17 bases between the two germline ends. Germline assignment: CDR1 SGHRS and CDR2 YFSETQ. This CDR3 is CASSLNNQGLGNEQFF. CDR3 coding DNA: TGCGCCAGCAGCTTGAATAATCAGGGACTGGGCAATGAGCAGTTCTTC. The full variable domain, rest sourced from reference TRBV5-1 and TRBJ2-1, is KAGVTQTPRYLIKTRGQQVTLSCSPISGHRSVSWYQQTPGQGLQFLFEYFSETQRNKGNFPGRFSGRQFSNSRSEMNVSTLELGDSALYLCASSLNNQGLGNEQFFGPGTRLTVL.

This clone was observed a single time. V usage is TRBV6-6 and J usage is TRBJ2-3; D perhaps matches TRBD2 (7 bases). CDR1 is MNHNY, CDR2 SVGAGI, per germline (reference sequence). CDR3 length: 15 amino acids. Trimming pared 6 bases from V and 0 bases from J, leaving 13 bases between. CDR3 protein: CASSLSGTSTDTQYF. For the CDR3, the DNA is TGTGCCAGCAGCCTGAGCGGGACAAGCACAGATACGCAGTATTTT.

A note on this clone: Other nucleotide sequences in the sample specify the same CDR3. The rearrangement joins TRBV28 to TRBJ2-5, with D unresolved. There are 11 residues in the CDR3. Germline V gene lookup returns CDR1 MDHEN and CDR2 SYDVKM. The V gene lost 3 bases and the J gene lost 4 bases, with 3 bases spanning the gap. The DNA of the CDR3 is TGTGCCAGCAGTTTGAGAGAGACCCAGTACTTC. Translation gives CASSLRETQYF.